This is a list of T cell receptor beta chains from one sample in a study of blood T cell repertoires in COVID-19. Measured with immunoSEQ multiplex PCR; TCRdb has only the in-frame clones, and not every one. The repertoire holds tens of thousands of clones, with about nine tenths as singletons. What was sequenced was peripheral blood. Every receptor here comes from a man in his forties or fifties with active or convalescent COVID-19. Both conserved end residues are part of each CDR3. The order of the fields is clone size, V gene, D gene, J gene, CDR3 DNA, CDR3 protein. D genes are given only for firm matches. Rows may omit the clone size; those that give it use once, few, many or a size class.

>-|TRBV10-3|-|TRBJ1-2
TGTGCCATCAGAGACCAGAGGGACTATGGCTACACCTTC
CAIRDQRDYGYTF
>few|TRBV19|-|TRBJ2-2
TGTGCCAGTACCAGGGACAAAAACACCGGGGAGCTGTTTTTT
CASTRDKNTGELFF
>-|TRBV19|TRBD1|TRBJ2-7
TGTGCCAGTAGTATAGAAGGCAGGGGAATCGGACAGGGCTCCTACGAGCAGTACTTC
CASSIEGRGIGQGSYEQYF
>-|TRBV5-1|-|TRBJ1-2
TGCGCCAGCAGCCCAGATGGGGGGAGGGACTATGGCTACACCTTC
CASSPDGGRDYGYTF
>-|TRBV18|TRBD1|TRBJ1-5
TGTGCCAGCTCGTCCGGGACAGGGGGTAGTCTGCCCCAGCATTTT
CASSSGTGGSLPQHF
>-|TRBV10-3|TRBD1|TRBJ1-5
TGTGCCATCAGCCTCGGACAGGATAGCAATCAGCCCCAGCATTTT
CAISLGQDSNQPQHF
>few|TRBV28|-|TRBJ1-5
TGTGCCAGCAGCAGGGGAGAGAGGGGCCGGCCCCAGCATTTT
CASSRGERGRPQHF
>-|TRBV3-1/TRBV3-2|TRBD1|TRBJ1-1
TGTGCCAGCAGCCTTAGAATCTTGACAGGGTGGGGGTGGCGCACTGAAGCTTTCTTT
CASSLRILTGWGWRTEAFF
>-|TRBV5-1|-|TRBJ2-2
TGCGCCAGCAGCTTGGCGTCAGGTTTGACCGGGGAGCTGTTTTTT
CASSLASGLTGELFF
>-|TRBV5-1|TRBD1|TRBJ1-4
TGCGCCAGCAGCTTTACCGGGACAGGGGCTGAAAAACTGTTTTTT
CASSFTGTGAEKLFF
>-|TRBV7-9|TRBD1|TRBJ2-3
TGTGCCAGCAGGCACCGACAGGGAGCAGATACGCAGTATTTT
CASRHRQGADTQYF
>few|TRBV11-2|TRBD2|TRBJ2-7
TGTGCCAGCAGCCCCGTAGCGGGAGAGGCCTACGAGCAGTACTTC
CASSPVAGEAYEQYF
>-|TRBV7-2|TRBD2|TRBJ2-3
TGTGCCAGCAGCCCATTAGCGGGGGGGCAGGGAGATACGCAGTATTTT
CASSPLAGGQGDTQYF
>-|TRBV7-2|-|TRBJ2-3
TGTGCCAGCGAGTCGGGGGGCCTCACAGATACGCAGTATTTT
CASESGGLTDTQYF
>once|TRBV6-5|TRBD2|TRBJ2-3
TGTGCCAGCACCCCCGGGGGAGGGGAGGTCGCGCAGTATTTT
CASTPGGGEVAQYF
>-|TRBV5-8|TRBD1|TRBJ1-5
TGTGCCAGCAGCTTAAGACAGGGGGATCAGCCCCAGCATTTT
CASSLRQGDQPQHF
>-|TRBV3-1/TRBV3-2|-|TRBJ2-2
TGTGCCAGCAGCCAAACAGGGCGCATCACCGGGGAGCTGTTTTTT
CASSQTGRITGELFF
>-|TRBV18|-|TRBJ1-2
TGTGCCAGCTCATCGACAGGAGCAGAGGGCTACACCTTC
CASSSTGAEGYTF
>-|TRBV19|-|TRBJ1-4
TGTGCCAGTAGTCCAAGGGAGGGGCTCACTAATGAAAAACTGTTTTTT
CASSPREGLTNEKLFF
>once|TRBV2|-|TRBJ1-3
TGTGCCAGCAGTGAAGCGGGGGGTATGAGCTCTGGAAACACCATATATTTT
CASSEAGGMSSGNTIYF
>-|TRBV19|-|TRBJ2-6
TGTGCCAGTAGTATAGACGGAGGCTGGAGGGTCTCTGGGGCCAACGTCCTGACTTTC
CASSIDGGWRVSGANVLTF
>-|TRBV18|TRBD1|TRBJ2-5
TGTGCCAGCTCAGGGACAGAAGAGACCCAGTACTTC
CASSGTEETQYF
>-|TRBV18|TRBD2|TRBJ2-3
TGTGCCAGCTCACCCGGTCCCTTAGCGGGAGAGGAAACAGATACGCAGTATTTT
CASSPGPLAGEETDTQYF
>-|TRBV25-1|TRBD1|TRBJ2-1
TGTGCCAGCAGTGAATATTTAGGACAGGGGGCTCGAAATGAGCAGTTCTTC
CASSEYLGQGARNEQFF
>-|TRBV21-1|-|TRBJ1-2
TGTGCCAGCAGCAAAGCGAACCCGGACAGAGAGCAGAACTATGGCTACACCTTC
CASSKANPDREQNYGYTF
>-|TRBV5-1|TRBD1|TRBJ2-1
TGCGCCAGCAGCTTGGTGGTTGGACAGGGGACCTACAATGAGCAGTTCTTC
CASSLVVGQGTYNEQFF
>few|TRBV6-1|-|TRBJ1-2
TGTGCCAGCAGTGAAAGCGCAGGGTTATATGGCTACACCTTC
CASSESAGLYGYTF
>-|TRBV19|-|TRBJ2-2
TGTGCCAGTAGCATCGGGGGAGAGGTCACCGGGGAGCTGTTTTTT
CASSIGGEVTGELFF
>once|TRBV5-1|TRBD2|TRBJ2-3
TGCGCCAGCAGCCATAGCGGGGATGTAGATACGCAGTATTTT
CASSHSGDVDTQYF
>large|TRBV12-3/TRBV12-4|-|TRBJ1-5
TGTGCCAGCAGCCATCACAATCAGCCCCAGCATTTT
CASSHHNQPQHF
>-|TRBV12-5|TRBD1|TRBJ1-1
TGTGCTAGTGGTCCCGGACAGGGGGCGTTTCGCACTGAAGCTTTCTTT
CASGPGQGAFRTEAFF
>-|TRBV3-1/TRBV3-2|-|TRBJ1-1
TGTGCCAGCAGCCAAGGCCAGGGGCTGAGATCCACTGAAGCTTTCTTT
CASSQGQGLRSTEAFF
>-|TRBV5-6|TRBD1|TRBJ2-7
TGTGCCAGCAGCTCTGGGACAGGGGGTTCCTACGAGCAGTACTTC
CASSSGTGGSYEQYF
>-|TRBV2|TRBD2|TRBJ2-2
TGTGCCAGCAGTGACCCGGGACTAGCGGGAGGGCCCTCGACCGGGGAGCTGTTTTTT
CASSDPGLAGGPSTGELFF
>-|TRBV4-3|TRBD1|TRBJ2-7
TGCGCCAGCAGCCAGCACACAGGGGACCGCTACGAGCAGTACTTC
CASSQHTGDRYEQYF
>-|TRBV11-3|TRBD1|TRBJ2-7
TGTGCCAGCAGCTTAGGAGGGGGCACCGAGCAGTACTTC
CASSLGGGTEQYF
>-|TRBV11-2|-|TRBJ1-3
TGTGCCAGCAGCTCCGATCGGGTCTCTGGAAACACCATATATTTT
CASSSDRVSGNTIYF
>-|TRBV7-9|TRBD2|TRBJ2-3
TGTGCCAGCAGCTCAGGACTAGCGGGAATATCAGATACGCAGTATTTT
CASSSGLAGISDTQYF
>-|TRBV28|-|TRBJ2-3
TGTGCCAGCAGTTCCCCCTCCACAGATACGCAGTATTTT
CASSSPSTDTQYF
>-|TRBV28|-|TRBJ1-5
TGTGCCAGCAGTATGGACAGTTTCTACCGCAATCAGCCCCAGCATTTT
CASSMDSFYRNQPQHF
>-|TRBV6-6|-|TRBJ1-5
TGTGCCAGCACCGACTACGATAGCAATCAGCCCCAGCATTTT
CASTDYDSNQPQHF
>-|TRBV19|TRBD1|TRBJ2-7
TGTGCCAGCTCTCCTCCGGGACAGGGAGGGAACGAGCAGTACTTC
CASSPPGQGGNEQYF
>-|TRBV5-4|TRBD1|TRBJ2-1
TGTGCCAGCAAAACCTACGGGACAGGGGGCGTGAATGAGCAGTTCTTC
CASKTYGTGGVNEQFF
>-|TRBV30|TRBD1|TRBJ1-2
TGTGCCTGGAGTCCCGGACAGGGGGCGGGAGGCTACACCTTC
CAWSPGQGAGGYTF
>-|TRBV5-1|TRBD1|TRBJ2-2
TGCGCCAGCAGCTTGGCACAGGGGGCCGGGGAGCTGTTTTTT
CASSLAQGAGELFF
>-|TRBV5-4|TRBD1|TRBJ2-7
TGTGCCAGCAGCTTGACAGGACAGGGACAGTACGAGCAGTACTTC
CASSLTGQGQYEQYF
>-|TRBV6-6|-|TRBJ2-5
TGTGCCAGCAGTTACGCGAGGCGGGGCGCCCAAGAGACCCAGTACTTC
CASSYARRGAQETQYF
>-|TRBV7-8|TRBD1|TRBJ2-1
TGTGCCAGCAGCTCCCGGGACAGGGAACCCTACAATGAGCAGTTCTTC
CASSSRDREPYNEQFF
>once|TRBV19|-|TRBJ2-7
TGTGCCAGTAGTATCGCAGGGGTCAGCTACGAGCAGTACTTC
CASSIAGVSYEQYF
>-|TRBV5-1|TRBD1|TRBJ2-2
TGCGCCAGCAGCCTACGACAGGGAACGAACACCGGGGAGCTGTTTTTT
CASSLRQGTNTGELFF
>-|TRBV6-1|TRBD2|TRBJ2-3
TGTGCCAGCAGTGAAACTAGCGGGGGGCACACAGATACGCAGTATTTT
CASSETSGGHTDTQYF
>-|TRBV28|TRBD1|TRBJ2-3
TGTGCCAGCAGTACCGGGACAGGGTCGTATTTT
CASSTGTGSYF
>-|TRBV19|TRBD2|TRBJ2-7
TGTGCCAGTAGTCCGGACGGATCACTAGCGGGGGGTTCCTACGAGCAGTACTTC
CASSPDGSLAGGSYEQYF
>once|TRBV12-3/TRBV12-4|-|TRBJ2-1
TGTGCCAGCACCAGGACCAACACGGGGGAGCAGTTCTTC
CASTRTNTGEQFF
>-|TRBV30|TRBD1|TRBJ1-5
TGTGCCTGGAGTGAACAGGGGTGGGGACAGCCCCAGCATTTT
CAWSEQGWGQPQHF
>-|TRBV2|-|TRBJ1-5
TGTGCCAGCAGTGATTTAAATTCGTATCAGCCCCAGCATTTT
CASSDLNSYQPQHF
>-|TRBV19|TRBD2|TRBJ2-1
TGTGCCAGTAGTGACCCGGGACTAGCGGGGGGGCAGAAACCCAATGAGCAGTTCTTC
CASSDPGLAGGQKPNEQFF